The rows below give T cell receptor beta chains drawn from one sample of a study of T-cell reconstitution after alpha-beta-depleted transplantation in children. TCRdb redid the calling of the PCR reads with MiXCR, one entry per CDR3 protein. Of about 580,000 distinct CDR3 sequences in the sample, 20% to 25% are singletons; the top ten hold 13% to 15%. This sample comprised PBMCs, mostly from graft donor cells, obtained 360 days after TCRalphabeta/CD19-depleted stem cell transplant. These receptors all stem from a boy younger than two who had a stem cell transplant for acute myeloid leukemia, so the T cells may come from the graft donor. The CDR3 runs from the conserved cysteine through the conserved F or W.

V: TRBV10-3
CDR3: CAISDSPGSNTEAFF

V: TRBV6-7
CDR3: CASSYSNQALNYGYTF

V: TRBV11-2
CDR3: CASSLGGTGIETQYF

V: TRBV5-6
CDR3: CASSPLSGTLQETQYF

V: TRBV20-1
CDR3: CSARDYLAGSETQYF

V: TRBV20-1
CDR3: CSARGLNYGYTF

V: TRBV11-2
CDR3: CASSSGRPSGANVLTF

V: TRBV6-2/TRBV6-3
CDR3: CASSYIGSGNYGYTF

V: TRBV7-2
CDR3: CASSSQSRRVGEQFF

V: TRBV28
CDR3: CASRLPNTQGAVYNSPLHF

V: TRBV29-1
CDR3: CSVSGREVAYHGYTF

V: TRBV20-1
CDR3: CSARDTRGVNQPQHF

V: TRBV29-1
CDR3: CSLLTSGANVLTF

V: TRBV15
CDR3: CATSRRGTLNTEAFF

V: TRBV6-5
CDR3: CASSYRRRSDTQYF

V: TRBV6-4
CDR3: CASSDSGNEQFF

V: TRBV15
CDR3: CATSSRDRKTDTQYF

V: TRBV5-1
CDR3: CASSRTGSGDTEAFF

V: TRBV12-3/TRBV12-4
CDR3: CASSWEVQGGNPDYGYTF

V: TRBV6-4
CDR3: CASSDSTTDTQYF

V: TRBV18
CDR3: CASSPRGMDEKLFF

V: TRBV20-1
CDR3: CSARITGRGTEAFF

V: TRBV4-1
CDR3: CASSQEGSYEQYF

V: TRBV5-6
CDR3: CASSLAPVKNIQYF

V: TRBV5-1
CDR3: CASSQEGQGRAFF

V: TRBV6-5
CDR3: CASSYQPTSSGNTIYF

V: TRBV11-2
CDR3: CASSYVSGGGNTIYF

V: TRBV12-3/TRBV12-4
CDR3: CASSLNRAIGELFF

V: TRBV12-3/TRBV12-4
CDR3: CASSTGTLPYEQYF

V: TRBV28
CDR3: CASSPLSDTGELFF

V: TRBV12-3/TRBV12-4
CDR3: CASALPRAVSYEQYF